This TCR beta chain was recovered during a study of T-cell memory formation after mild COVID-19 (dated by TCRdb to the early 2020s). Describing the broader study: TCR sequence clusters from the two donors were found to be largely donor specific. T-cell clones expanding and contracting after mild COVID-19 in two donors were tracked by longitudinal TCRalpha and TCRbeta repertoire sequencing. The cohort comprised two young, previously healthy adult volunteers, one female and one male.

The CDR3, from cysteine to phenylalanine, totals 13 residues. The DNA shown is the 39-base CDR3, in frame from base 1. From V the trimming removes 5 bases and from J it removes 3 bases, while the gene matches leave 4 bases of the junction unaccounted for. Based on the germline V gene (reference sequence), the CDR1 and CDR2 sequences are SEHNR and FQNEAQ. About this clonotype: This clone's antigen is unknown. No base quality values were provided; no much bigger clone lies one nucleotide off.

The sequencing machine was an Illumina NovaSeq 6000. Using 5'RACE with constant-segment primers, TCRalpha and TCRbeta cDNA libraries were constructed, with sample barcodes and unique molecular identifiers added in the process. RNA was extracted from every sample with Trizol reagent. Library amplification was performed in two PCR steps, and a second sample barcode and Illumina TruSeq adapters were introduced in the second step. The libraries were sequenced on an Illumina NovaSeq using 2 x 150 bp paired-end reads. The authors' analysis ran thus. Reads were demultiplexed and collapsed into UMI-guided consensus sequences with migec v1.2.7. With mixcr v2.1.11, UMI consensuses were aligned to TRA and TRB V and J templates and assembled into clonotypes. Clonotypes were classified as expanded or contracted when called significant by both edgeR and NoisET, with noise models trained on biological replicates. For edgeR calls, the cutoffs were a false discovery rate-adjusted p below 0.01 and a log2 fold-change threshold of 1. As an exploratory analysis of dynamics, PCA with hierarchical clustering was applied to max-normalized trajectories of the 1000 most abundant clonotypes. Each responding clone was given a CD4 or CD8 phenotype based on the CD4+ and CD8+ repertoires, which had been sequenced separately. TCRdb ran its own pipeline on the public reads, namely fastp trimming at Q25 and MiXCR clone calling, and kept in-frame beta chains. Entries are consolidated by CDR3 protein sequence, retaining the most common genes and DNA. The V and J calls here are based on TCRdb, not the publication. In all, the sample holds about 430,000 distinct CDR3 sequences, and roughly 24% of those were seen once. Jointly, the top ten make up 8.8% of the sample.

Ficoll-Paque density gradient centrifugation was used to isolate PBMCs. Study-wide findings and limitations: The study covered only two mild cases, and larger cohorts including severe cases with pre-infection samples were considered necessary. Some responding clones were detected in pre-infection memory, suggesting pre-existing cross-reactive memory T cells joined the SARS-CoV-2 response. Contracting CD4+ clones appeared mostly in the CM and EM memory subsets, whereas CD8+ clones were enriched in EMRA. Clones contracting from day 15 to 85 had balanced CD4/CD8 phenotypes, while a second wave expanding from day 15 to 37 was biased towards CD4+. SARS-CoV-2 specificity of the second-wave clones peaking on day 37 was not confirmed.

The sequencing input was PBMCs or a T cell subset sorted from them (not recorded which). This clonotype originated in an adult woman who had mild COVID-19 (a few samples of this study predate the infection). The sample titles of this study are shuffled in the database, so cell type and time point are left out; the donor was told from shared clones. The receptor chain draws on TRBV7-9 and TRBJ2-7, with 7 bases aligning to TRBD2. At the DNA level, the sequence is TGTGCCAGCAGCCTTGGGGGGGTCTACGAGCAGTACTTC. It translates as CASSLGGVYEQYF.